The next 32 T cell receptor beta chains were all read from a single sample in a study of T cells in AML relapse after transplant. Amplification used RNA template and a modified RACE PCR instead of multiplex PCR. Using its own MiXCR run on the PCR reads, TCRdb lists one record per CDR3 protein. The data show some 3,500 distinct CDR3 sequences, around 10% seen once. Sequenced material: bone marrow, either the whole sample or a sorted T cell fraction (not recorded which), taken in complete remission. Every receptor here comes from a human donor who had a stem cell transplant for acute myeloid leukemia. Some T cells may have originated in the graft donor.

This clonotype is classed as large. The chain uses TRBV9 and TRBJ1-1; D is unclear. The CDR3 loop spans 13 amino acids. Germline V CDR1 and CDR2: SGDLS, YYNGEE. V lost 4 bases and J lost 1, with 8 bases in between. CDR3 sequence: CASSPDWNTEAFF. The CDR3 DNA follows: TGTGCCAGCAGCCCAGACTGGAACACTGAAGCTTTCTTT.

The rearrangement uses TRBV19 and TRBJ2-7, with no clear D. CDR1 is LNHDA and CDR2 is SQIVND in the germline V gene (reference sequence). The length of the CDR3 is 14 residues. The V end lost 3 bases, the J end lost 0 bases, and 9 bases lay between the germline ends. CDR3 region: CASSIRDGSYEQYF. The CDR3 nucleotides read TGTGCCAGTAGTATTCGAGACGGCTCCTACGAGCAGTACTTC.

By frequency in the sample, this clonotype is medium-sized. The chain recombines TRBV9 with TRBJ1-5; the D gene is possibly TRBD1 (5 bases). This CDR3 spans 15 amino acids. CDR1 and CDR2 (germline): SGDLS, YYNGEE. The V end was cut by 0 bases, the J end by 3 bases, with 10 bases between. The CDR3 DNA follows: TGTGCCAGCAGCGTAGAAGGAGGGGCCAATCAGCCCCAGCATTTT. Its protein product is CASSVEGGANQPQHF.

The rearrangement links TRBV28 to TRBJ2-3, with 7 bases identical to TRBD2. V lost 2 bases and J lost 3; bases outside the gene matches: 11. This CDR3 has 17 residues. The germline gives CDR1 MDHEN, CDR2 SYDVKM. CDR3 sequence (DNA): TGTGCCAGCAGTTTAAGGAGCGGGGCCCAAAGTACAGATACGCAGTATTTT. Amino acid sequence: CASSLRSGAQSTDTQYF.

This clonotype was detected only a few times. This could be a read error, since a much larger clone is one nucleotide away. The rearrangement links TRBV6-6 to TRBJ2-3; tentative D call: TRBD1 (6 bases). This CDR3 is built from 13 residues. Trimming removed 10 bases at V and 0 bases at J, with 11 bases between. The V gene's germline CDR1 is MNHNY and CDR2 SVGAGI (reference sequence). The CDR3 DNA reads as TGTGCCACCAAGGGGGTAAGCACAGATACGCAGTATTTT. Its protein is CATKGVSTDTQYF.

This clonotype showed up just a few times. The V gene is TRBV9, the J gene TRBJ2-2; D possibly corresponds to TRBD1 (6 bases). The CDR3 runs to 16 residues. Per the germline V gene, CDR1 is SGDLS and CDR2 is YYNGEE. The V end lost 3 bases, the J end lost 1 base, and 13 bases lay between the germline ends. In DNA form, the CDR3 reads TGTGCCAGCAGCGCAATGTGGGGACAGAACACCGGGGAGCTGTTTTTT. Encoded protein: CASSAMWGQNTGELFF.

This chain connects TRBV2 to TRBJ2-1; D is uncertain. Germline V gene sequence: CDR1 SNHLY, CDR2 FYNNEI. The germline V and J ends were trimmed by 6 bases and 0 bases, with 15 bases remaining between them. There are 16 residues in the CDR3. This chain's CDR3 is CASSPFPLCSYNEQFF. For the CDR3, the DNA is TGTGCCAGCAGCCCCTTCCCACTGTGCTCCTACAATGAGCAGTTCTTC.

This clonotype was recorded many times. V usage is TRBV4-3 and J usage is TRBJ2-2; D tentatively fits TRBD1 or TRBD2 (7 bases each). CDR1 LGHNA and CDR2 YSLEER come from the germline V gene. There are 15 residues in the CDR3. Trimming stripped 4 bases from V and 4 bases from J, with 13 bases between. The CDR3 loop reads CASSPGGVVTGELFF. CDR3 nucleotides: TGCGCCAGCAGCCCAGGGGGGGTGGTCACCGGGGAGCTGTTTTTT.

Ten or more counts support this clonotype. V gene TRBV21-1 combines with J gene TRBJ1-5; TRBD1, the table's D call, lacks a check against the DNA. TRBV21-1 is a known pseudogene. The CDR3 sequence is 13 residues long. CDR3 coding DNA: TGTGCCAGCCAAGGACAGCTGAATCAGCCCCAGCATTTT. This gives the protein CASQGQLNQPQHF.

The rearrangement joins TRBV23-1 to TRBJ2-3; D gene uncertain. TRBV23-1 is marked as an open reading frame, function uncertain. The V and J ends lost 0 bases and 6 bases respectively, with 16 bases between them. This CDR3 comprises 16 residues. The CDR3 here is CASSQSPPPPRDTQYF. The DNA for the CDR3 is TGCGCCAGCAGTCAATCCCCCCCCCCTCCGAGGGATACGCAGTATTTT.

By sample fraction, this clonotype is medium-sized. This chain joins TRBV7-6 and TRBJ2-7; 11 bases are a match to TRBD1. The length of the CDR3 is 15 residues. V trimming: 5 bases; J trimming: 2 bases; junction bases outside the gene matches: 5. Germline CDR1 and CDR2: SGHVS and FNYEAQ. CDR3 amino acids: CASSQDRGPAYEQYF. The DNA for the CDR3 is TGTGCCAGCAGCCAGGACAGGGGGCCAGCCTACGAGCAGTACTTC.

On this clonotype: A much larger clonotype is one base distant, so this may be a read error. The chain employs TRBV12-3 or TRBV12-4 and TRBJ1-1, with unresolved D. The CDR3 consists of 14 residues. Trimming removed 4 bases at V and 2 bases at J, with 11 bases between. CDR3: CASSSTPLNTEAFF. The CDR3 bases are TGTGCCAGCAGTTCCACGCCCCTAAACACTGAAGCTTTCTTT.

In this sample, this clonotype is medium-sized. CDR3 in DNA: TGTGCCAGCAGCCAATATAATTCACCCCTCCACTTT. It translates to CASSQYNSPLHF. This chain joins TRBV7-2 and TRBJ1-6; no clear D gene. This CDR3 spans 12 amino acids. V lost 5 bases and J 4 bases, leaving 3 bases between the germline ends. CDR1 is SGHTA and CDR2 is FQGNSA in the germline V gene.

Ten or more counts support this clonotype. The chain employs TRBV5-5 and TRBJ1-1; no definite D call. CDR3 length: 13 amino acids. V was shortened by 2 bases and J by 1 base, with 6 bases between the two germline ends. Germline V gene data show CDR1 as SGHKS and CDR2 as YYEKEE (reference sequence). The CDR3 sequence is CASSFTTNTEAFF. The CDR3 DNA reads TGTGCCAGCAGCTTTACAACGAACACTGAAGCTTTCTTT.

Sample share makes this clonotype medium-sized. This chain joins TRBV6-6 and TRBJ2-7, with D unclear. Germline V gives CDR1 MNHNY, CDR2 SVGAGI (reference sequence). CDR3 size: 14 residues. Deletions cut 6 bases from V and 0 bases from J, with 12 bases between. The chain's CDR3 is CASRPRTGSYEQYF. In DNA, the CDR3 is TGTGCCAGCAGACCCCGGACGGGCTCCTACGAGCAGTACTTC.

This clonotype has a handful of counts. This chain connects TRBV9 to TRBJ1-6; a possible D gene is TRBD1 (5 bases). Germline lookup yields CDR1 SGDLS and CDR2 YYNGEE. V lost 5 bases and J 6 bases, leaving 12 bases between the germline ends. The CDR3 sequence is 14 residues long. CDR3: CASSAGTSNSPLHF. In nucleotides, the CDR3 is TGTGCCAGCAGTGCAGGGACCTCTAATTCACCCCTCCACTTT.

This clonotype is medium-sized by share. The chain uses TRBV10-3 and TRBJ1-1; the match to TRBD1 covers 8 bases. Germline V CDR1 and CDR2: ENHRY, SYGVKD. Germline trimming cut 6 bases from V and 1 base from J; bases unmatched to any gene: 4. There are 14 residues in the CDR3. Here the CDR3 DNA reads TGTGCCATCAGGGGGGACAGGCGGAACACTGAAGCTTTCTTT. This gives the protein CAIRGDRRNTEAFF.

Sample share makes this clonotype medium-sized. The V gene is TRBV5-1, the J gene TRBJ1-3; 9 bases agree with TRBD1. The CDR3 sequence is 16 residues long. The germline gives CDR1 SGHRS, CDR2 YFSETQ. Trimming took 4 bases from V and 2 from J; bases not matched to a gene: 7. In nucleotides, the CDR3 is TGCGCCAGCAGCCTAGGACAGGGGATGACTGGAAACACCATATATTTT. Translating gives CASSLGQGMTGNTIYF.

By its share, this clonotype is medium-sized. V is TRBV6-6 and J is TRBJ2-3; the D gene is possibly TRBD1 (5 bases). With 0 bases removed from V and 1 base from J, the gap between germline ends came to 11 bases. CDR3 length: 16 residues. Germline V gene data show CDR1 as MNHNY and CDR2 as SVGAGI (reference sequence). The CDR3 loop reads CASSYSGPGGTDTQYF. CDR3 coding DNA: TGTGCCAGCAGTTACTCGGGGCCGGGCGGCACAGATACGCAGTATTTT.

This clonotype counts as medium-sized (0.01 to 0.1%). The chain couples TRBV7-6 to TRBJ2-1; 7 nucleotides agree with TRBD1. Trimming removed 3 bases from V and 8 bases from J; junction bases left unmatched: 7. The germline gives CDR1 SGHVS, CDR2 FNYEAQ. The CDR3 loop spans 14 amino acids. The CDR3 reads CASSFGTVQYEQFF. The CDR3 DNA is TGTGCCAGCAGCTTCGGGACAGTTCAATATGAGCAGTTCTTC.

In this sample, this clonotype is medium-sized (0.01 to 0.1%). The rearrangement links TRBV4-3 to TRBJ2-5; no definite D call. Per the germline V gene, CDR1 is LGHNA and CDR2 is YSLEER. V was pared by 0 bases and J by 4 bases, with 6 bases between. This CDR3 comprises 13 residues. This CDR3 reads CASSQDWGETQYF. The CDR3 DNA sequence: TGCGCCAGCAGCCAAGATTGGGGAGAGACCCAGTACTTC.

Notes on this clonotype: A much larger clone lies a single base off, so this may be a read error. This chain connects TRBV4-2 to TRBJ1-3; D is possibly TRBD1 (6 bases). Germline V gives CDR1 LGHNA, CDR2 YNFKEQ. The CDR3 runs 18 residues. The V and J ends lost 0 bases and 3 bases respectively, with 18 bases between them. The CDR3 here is CASSQDPGGRTCGNTIYF. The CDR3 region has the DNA TGTGCCAGCAGCCAAGACCCTGGGGGCAGAACCTGTGGAAACACCATATATTTT.

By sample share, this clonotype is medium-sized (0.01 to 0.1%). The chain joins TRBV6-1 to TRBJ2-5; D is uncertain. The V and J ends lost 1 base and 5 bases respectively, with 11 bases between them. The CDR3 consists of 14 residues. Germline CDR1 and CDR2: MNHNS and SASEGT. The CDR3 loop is CASSEVGRRETQYF. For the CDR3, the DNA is TGTGCCAGCAGTGAAGTCGGCAGAAGGGAGACCCAGTACTTC.

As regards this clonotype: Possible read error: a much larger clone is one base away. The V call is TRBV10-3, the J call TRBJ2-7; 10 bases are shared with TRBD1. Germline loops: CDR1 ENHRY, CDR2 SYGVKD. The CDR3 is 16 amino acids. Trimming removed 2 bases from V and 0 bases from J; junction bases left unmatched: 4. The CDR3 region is CAISETGTGDSYEQYF. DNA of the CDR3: TGTGCCATCAGTGAGACCGGGACAGGGGACTCCTACGAGCAGTACTTC.

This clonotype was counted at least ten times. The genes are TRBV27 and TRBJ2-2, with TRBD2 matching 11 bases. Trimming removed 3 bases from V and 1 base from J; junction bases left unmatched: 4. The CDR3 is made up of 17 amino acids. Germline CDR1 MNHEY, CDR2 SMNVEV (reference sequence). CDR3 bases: TGTGCCAGCAGTTTGTTAACTAGCGGGGGGAACACCGGGGAGCTGTTTTTT. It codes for CASSLLTSGGNTGELFF.

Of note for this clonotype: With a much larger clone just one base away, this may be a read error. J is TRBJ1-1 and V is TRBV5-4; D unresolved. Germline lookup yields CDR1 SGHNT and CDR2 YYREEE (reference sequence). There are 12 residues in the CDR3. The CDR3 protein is CVSSFSNTEAFF. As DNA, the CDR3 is TGTGTCAGCAGCTTTTCGAACACTGAAGCTTTCTTT.

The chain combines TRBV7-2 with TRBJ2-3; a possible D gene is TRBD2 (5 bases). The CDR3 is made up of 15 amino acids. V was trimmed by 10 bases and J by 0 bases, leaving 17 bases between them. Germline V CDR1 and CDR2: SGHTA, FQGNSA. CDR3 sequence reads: CANKVPGSSTDTQYF. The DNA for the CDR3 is TGTGCCAACAAAGTCCCGGGGTCTAGCACAGATACGCAGTATTTT.

This CDR3 reads CASSRTGQNTGELFF. The CDR3 DNA sequence: TGTGCCAGCAGCCGTACCGGACAGAACACCGGGGAGCTGTTTTTT. The chain is built from TRBV7-2 and TRBJ2-2, with a possible D match to TRBD1 (5 bases). V lost 5 bases and J 1 base, leaving 11 bases between the germline ends. Germline CDR1 reads SGHTA; CDR2 reads FQGNSA. This CDR3 has 15 residues.

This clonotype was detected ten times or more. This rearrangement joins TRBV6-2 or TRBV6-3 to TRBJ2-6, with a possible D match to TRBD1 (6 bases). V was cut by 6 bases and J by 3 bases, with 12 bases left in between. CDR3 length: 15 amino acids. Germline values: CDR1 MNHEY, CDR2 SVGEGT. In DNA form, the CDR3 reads TGTGCCAGCAGCTCTACAGGGATTGGGGCCAACGTCCTGACTTTC. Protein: CASSSTGIGANVLTF.

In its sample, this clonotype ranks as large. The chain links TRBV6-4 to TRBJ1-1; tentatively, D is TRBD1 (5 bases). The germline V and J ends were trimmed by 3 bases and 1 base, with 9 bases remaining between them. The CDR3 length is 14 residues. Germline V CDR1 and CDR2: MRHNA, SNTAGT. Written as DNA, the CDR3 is TGTGCCAGCAGTGAGGGGGGGGAGAACACTGAAGCTTTCTTT. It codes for CASSEGGENTEAFF.

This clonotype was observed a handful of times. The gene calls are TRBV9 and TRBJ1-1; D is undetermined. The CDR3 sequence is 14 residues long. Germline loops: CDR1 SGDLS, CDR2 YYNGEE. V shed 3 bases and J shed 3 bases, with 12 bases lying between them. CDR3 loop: CASSGFVEDTEAFF. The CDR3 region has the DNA TGTGCCAGCAGCGGGTTTGTTGAGGACACTGAAGCTTTCTTT.

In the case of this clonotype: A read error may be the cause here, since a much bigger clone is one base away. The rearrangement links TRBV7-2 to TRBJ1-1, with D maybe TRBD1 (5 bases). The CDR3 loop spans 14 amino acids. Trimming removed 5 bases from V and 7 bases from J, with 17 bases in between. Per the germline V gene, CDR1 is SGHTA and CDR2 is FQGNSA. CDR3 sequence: CTSSLSKGQFEAFF. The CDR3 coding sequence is TGTACCAGCAGCCTCTCCAAGGGGCAGTTTGAAGCTTTCTTT.